This is a list of T cell receptor beta chains from one sample in a study of blood T cell repertoires in COVID-19. Repertoires were generated with immunoSEQ multiplex PCR, while TCRdb's copy carries only in-frame clones and drops some. Here the sample spans about 430,000 clones, about 88% being singletons. The sequenced material came from PBMCs or T cells enriched from blood (not recorded which). Receptors were obtained from a woman younger than 35 who had been exposed to COVID-19. Both conserved end residues are trimmed from each CDR3. Fields, in order: CDR3 protein, CDR3 length, clone size, V gene, J gene. Clone size is shown for a subset of rows, as once, few, many or a class of expanded clone.

CDR3: ASSVEMRGSYTDTQY
length: 15
size: -
V: TRBV9
J: TRBJ2-3

CDR3: ASSLLAGSRDTQY
length: 13
size: -
V: TRBV27
J: TRBJ2-3

CDR3: ASSPPQGLGGHVG
length: 13
size: -
V: TRBV28
J: TRBJ1-4

CDR3: ASSVQDREGSPLH
length: 13
size: -
V: TRBV3-1/TRBV3-2
J: TRBJ1-6

CDR3: ASSLLGGSGNTIY
length: 13
size: few
V: TRBV27
J: TRBJ1-3

CDR3: ASSQVRWAATNEKLF
length: 15
size: -
V: TRBV4-3
J: TRBJ1-4

CDR3: ASSMNSEETQY
length: 11
size: -
V: TRBV19
J: TRBJ2-5

CDR3: ASSQDGRGENEKLF
length: 14
size: few
V: TRBV4-3
J: TRBJ1-4

CDR3: ASSARDGGELF
length: 11
size: -
V: TRBV2
J: TRBJ2-2

CDR3: ASSLVIFGRGGTGELF
length: 16
size: -
V: TRBV11-2
J: TRBJ2-2

CDR3: ASSTYDLAGLTYNEQF
length: 16
size: -
V: TRBV28
J: TRBJ2-1

CDR3: ASSPTPSYGYT
length: 11
size: -
V: TRBV27
J: TRBJ1-2

CDR3: ASSQLGQGRSDEKLF
length: 15
size: -
V: TRBV14
J: TRBJ1-4

CDR3: ASSAAGTWAEPA
length: 12
size: -
V: TRBV9
J: TRBJ1-2

CDR3: ATSSNRGTNEKLF
length: 13
size: -
V: TRBV15
J: TRBJ1-4

CDR3: ASSYEVAGYEQY
length: 12
size: -
V: TRBV27
J: TRBJ2-7

CDR3: ARSIYRVGNPGELF
length: 14
size: -
V: TRBV5-3
J: TRBJ2-2

CDR3: ASSIPAGRSGNTIY
length: 14
size: -
V: TRBV19
J: TRBJ1-3

CDR3: ASSQDVNRGRVGQPQH
length: 16
size: once
V: TRBV4-2
J: TRBJ1-5

CDR3: ASRRGLAEDNEQF
length: 13
size: -
V: TRBV14
J: TRBJ2-1

CDR3: ASSPKSYYEQY
length: 11
size: few
V: TRBV27
J: TRBJ2-7

CDR3: ASSIGPAGWALNTEAF
length: 16
size: -
V: TRBV19
J: TRBJ1-1

CDR3: ASSYSGYSNQPQH
length: 13
size: -
V: TRBV28
J: TRBJ1-5

CDR3: ASSLVVVRGSNNEQF
length: 15
size: -
V: TRBV7-8
J: TRBJ2-1

CDR3: ASSQERGLAGYNEQF
length: 15
size: -
V: TRBV3-1/TRBV3-2
J: TRBJ2-1

CDR3: ASSLLSGTSTNEQY
length: 14
size: -
V: TRBV5-1
J: TRBJ2-7

CDR3: ASTPYATDLNSPLH
length: 14
size: -
V: TRBV27
J: TRBJ1-6

CDR3: ASSVGGTYEQY
length: 11
size: -
V: TRBV2
J: TRBJ2-7

CDR3: ASSSGGVLREQY
length: 12
size: -
V: TRBV28
J: TRBJ2-7

CDR3: ASSKKAAGPNQPQH
length: 14
size: -
V: TRBV2
J: TRBJ1-5

CDR3: ASSIRQSNYGYT
length: 12
size: -
V: TRBV19
J: TRBJ1-2

CDR3: ATSRATSGFNEQF
length: 13
size: few
V: TRBV15
J: TRBJ2-1

CDR3: ASSLSLRDYEQY
length: 12
size: -
V: TRBV3-1/TRBV3-2
J: TRBJ2-7

CDR3: ASSQVQGVRTEAF
length: 13
size: -
V: TRBV4-1
J: TRBJ1-1

CDR3: ASSQGTSGGKGMGEQY
length: 16
size: -
V: TRBV4-1
J: TRBJ2-7

CDR3: ASGSWGTEGTGGAYNEQF
length: 18
size: -
V: TRBV5-1
J: TRBJ2-1

CDR3: ASSLGHRGSNQPQH
length: 14
size: -
V: TRBV7-2
J: TRBJ1-5

CDR3: ASRWSRLNTEAF
length: 12
size: -
V: TRBV19
J: TRBJ1-1

CDR3: ASSYSQGGGAF
length: 11
size: once
V: TRBV6-5
J: TRBJ1-1

CDR3: ASSQAGNTGGETQY
length: 14
size: -
V: TRBV4-3
J: TRBJ2-5

CDR3: ASSLGGSTEAF
length: 11
size: once
V: TRBV7-6
J: TRBJ1-1

CDR3: ASSLSRPTYEQY
length: 12
size: -
V: TRBV5-6
J: TRBJ2-7

CDR3: ASSQDTAGSWVSGNTIY
length: 17
size: -
V: TRBV4-1
J: TRBJ1-3

CDR3: ASSIEGVSNQPQH
length: 13
size: -
V: TRBV19
J: TRBJ1-5

CDR3: ARRLVRASGEQY
length: 12
size: -
V: TRBV27
J: TRBJ2-7

CDR3: ASTPGGDEQF
length: 10
size: -
V: TRBV28
J: TRBJ2-1

CDR3: ASSQELGEQF
length: 10
size: few
V: TRBV4-1
J: TRBJ2-1

CDR3: ASSLGDRGGSYNSPLH
length: 16
size: once
V: TRBV13
J: TRBJ1-6

CDR3: ASSLGLAGVETQY
length: 13
size: -
V: TRBV5-1
J: TRBJ2-5

CDR3: ASSLAPGGTYGYT
length: 13
size: -
V: TRBV5-1
J: TRBJ1-2

CDR3: SVVGGGTEAF
length: 10
size: -
V: TRBV29-1
J: TRBJ1-1

CDR3: ASSPQDTDGAYEQY
length: 14
size: -
V: TRBV18
J: TRBJ2-7

CDR3: ASSPLSRDRNYGYT
length: 14
size: -
V: TRBV18
J: TRBJ1-2

CDR3: ASSLADGYT
length: 9
size: -
V: TRBV12-3/TRBV12-4
J: TRBJ1-2

CDR3: ASSGTGTSQPQH
length: 12
size: -
V: TRBV27
J: TRBJ1-5

CDR3: ASSLGTGSDNSPLH
length: 14
size: -
V: TRBV7-6
J: TRBJ1-6

CDR3: ASSLPSGNYGYT
length: 12
size: -
V: TRBV28
J: TRBJ1-2

CDR3: ASTRSGTGVQPQH
length: 13
size: -
V: TRBV19
J: TRBJ1-5

CDR3: ASSFGDRADYEQF
length: 13
size: -
V: TRBV5-1
J: TRBJ2-1